Shown below are 21 T cell receptor beta chains from a single sample sequenced in a study of CD8 T cells in ankylosing spondylitis (TCRdb year 2017). Receptors were amplified or captured by 5' RACE. Sequencing was performed on an Illumina HiSeq 2500. TCRdb reprocessed the public reads (quality trimming at Q25 with fastp, clone calling with MiXCR) and kept in-frame beta chains. Rows matching on CDR3 protein sequence are summarized as one entry with the most common DNA and genes. The sample table records approximately 340,000 distinct CDR3 sequences; roughly 14% of these occur just once. Jointly, the top ten make up 1.1% of the sample. Sequenced input: blood, either unsorted or a sorted T cell fraction (not recorded which). The receptor set was obtained from a male donor with ankylosing spondylitis or in good health (not recorded which).

V usage is TRBV5-1 and J usage is TRBJ2-1, with D unresolved. The CDR3 is made up of 16 amino acids. Germline V CDR1 and CDR2: SGHRS, YFSETQ. The germline V and J ends were trimmed by 0 bases and 0 bases, with 10 bases remaining between them. In DNA form, the CDR3 reads TGCGCCAGCAGCTTGGAGGTCGTCTTCTCCTACAATGAGCAGTTCTTC. Translating gives CASSLEVVFSYNEQFF.

Remarks on this clonotype: A read error is likely, as this CDR3 ends without the conserved phenylalanine or tryptophan. The chain carries TRBV3-1 and TRBJ1-1; D gene uncertain. With 0 bases removed from V and 4 bases from J, the gap between germline ends came to 0 bases. The CDR3 has 11 amino acids. CDR1 and CDR2 from the germline V gene are LGHDT and YNNKEL (reference sequence). DNA of the CDR3: TGTGCCAGCAGCCAAGACACTGAAGCTTTCTCT. Protein: CASSQDTEAFS.

The chain employs TRBV2 and TRBJ2-5; TRBD2 might be the D (6 bases). Germline lookup yields CDR1 SNHLY and CDR2 FYNNEI. The CDR3 extends over 15 amino acids. V was cut by 1 base and J by 3 bases, with 12 bases left in between. For the CDR3, the DNA is TGTGCCAGCAGTGAAGTTGGGACTTCCGAAGAGACCCAGTACTTC. Its protein is CASSEVGTSEETQYF.

This clonotype appeared a few times. The chain links TRBV4-1 to TRBJ2-2; perhaps TRBD2 as D (5 bases). Germline V gives CDR1 MGHRA, CDR2 YSYEKL. Trimming left V 5 bases short and J 6 bases short, with 16 bases between. This CDR3 has 15 residues. CDR3 protein: CASSWEFGVPGELFF. CDR3 DNA: TGCGCCAGCAGCTGGGAGTTTGGGGTCCCCGGGGAGCTGTTTTTT.

This clonotype was seen a few times. The CDR3 DNA is TGTGCCACCAGCAGAGATCCGGGGAGGTGGGACACTGAAGCTTTCTTT. It yields the protein CATSRDPGRWDTEAFF. The rearrangement uses TRBV15 and TRBJ1-1; D remains unclear. The CDR3 runs 16 residues. The germline gives CDR1 LNHNV, CDR2 YYDKDF (reference sequence). The V end lost 0 bases, the J end lost 3 bases, and 14 bases lay between the germline ends.

The chain is built from TRBV5-1 and TRBJ2-5; D remains ambiguous. The CDR3 is 12 amino acids. Germline V gene lookup returns CDR1 SGHRS and CDR2 YFSETQ. V lost 5 bases to trimming and J lost 1 base, with 6 bases between them. CDR3: CASRAAQETQYF. Here the CDR3 DNA reads TGCGCCAGCAGGGCGGCCCAAGAGACCCAGTACTTC.

CDR3 region: CASSPQDGRGRTDTQYF. The CDR3 region has the DNA TGCGCCAGCAGCCCTCAGGATGGGCGGGGACGCACAGATACGCAGTATTTT. The genes are TRBV4-1 and TRBJ2-3; tentatively, D is TRBD2 (6 bases). Germline loops: CDR1 MGHRA, CDR2 YSYEKL. Between the trimmed V and J ends, which lost 4 bases and 1 base, there was a span of 18 bases. The CDR3 extends over 17 amino acids.

This clonotype has only a few counts. This chain connects TRBV5-1 to TRBJ2-3; the D gene could be TRBD1 or TRBD2 (5 bases each). Germline CDR1 is SGHRS and CDR2 is YFSETQ. V shed 2 bases and J shed 4 bases, with 17 bases lying between them. The CDR3 spans 16 residues. CDR3 amino acids: CASSFSGPSTADTQYF. CDR3 coding DNA: TGCGCCAGCAGCTTTTCGGGACCCAGCACGGCAGATACGCAGTATTTT.

The CDR3: CASSSPTGTGENGYTF. CDR3 sequence (DNA): TGTGCCAGCAGTTCCCCTACCGGGACAGGGGAGAATGGCTACACCTTC. The V and J genes are TRBV27 and TRBJ1-2; 10 nucleotides line up with TRBD1. CDR3 size: 16 residues. From germline, CDR1 is MNHEY and CDR2 SMNVEV (reference sequence). The V and J ends lost 4 bases and 6 bases, in that order; junction bases with no gene match: 11.

This clonotype turned up a few times. The DNA for the CDR3 is TGTGCCATCAGGGAAGCGGGAGGAGGCAATGAGCAGTTCTTC. This translates into CAIREAGGGNEQFF. The V and J genes are TRBV10-3 and TRBJ2-1; TRBD2 agrees at 9 bases. Germline V gene sequence: CDR1 ENHRY, CDR2 SYGVKD. The CDR3 totals 14 residues. Germline trimming cut 6 bases from V and 6 bases from J; bases unmatched to any gene: 6.

The rearrangement links TRBV7-9 to TRBJ2-3; D remains unclear. This CDR3 region has 16 residues. V was cut by 4 bases and J by 0 bases, with 14 bases left in between. Germline-derived CDR1 and CDR2 are SEHNR and FQNEAQ (reference sequence). In nucleotides, the CDR3 is TGTGCCAGCAGCTCGGTACGGACGGCGAGCACAGATACGCAGTATTTT. Amino acid sequence: CASSSVRTASTDTQYF.

This clonotype turned up a few times. The chain joins TRBV11-2 to TRBJ1-4, with D uncertain. The germline CDR1 and CDR2 sequences are SGHAT and FQNNGV. V was shortened by 5 bases and J by 8 bases, with 18 bases between the two germline ends. This CDR3 spans 15 amino acids. In DNA form, the CDR3 reads TGTGCCAGCAGCCGGGCGAGGCAGGCCAGGGAAAAACTGTTTTTT. This sequence encodes CASSRARQAREKLFF.

J is TRBJ2-7 and V is TRBV5-1, with 8 bases that match TRBD2. This CDR3 is built from 16 residues. Germline CDR1 reads SGHRS; CDR2 reads YFSETQ. V dropped 4 bases and J dropped 2; count of bases not matched to a gene: 11. The CDR3 spells CASSLLVGSGAYEQYF. The DNA for the CDR3 is TGCGCCAGCAGCCTACTTGTGGGTAGCGGGGCCTACGAGCAGTACTTC. Based on the CDR3 plus reference TRBV5-1 and TRBJ2-7, the full variable domain is KAGVTQTPRYLIKTRGQQVTLSCSPISGHRSVSWYQQTPGQGLQFLFEYFSETQRNKGNFPGRFSGRQFSNSRSEMNVSTLELGDSALYLCASSLLVGSGAYEQYFGPGTRLTVT.

The sample holds a few counts of this clonotype. The chain combines TRBV20-1 with TRBJ2-1; D not resolved. The CDR3 loop spans 17 amino acids. The ends were cut back, 0 bases at V and 0 bases at J, with 15 bases in the middle. From germline, CDR1 is DFQATT and CDR2 SNEGSKA (reference sequence). This CDR3 is CSAREIARSASYNEQFF. CDR3 DNA: TGCAGTGCTAGAGAAATCGCGCGGAGTGCCTCCTACAATGAGCAGTTCTTC.

This clonotype was detected ten times or more. This chain uses TRBV29-1 with TRBJ2-5; 10 nucleotides agree with TRBD1. Trimming removed 5 bases from V and 4 bases from J; junction bases left unmatched: 7. This CDR3 is built from 14 residues. Germline V CDR1 and CDR2: SQVTM, ANQGSEA. The CDR3 DNA is TGCAGCGTTCCATCTGACAGGGGGCGAGAGACCCAGTACTTC. Encoded protein: CSVPSDRGRETQYF. Complete variable domain (other parts from reference TRBV29-1 and TRBJ2-5): SAVISQKPSRDICQRGTSLTIQCQVDSQVTMMFWYRQQPGQSLTLIATANQGSEATYESGFVIDKFPISRPNLTFSTLTVSNMSPEDSSIYLCSVPSDRGRETQYFGPGTRLLVL.

This clonotype was seen repeatedly, ten times or more. The rearrangement joins TRBV25-1 to TRBJ2-3; TRBD2 matches 9 bases. V shed 1 base, J shed 5 bases, and the junction held 7 bases outside the gene matches. The germline gives CDR1 MGHDK, CDR2 SYGVNS. The length of the CDR3 is 16 residues. The CDR3 is CASSESGGRALDTQYF. The CDR3, as DNA: TGTGCCAGCAGTGAATCGGGCGGGAGGGCCTTAGATACGCAGTATTTT.

This clonotype was detected a few times. The chain links TRBV10-3 to TRBJ2-7, with TRBD1 matching 7 bases. V lost 7 bases and J lost 0; bases outside the gene matches: 9. The germline CDR1 and CDR2 sequences are ENHRY and SYGVKD. The CDR3 is 15 amino acids. The CDR3 sequence: CAITPGQASSYEQYF. The CDR3 DNA is TGTGCCATCACTCCCGGACAGGCGAGCTCCTACGAGCAGTACTTC.

The table lists this clonotype with a few counts. The CDR3 DNA is TGTGCCAGCAGTTCGCCGGGACTAGCGGGAGGGCTGTACAATGAGCAGTTCTTC. This codes for CASSSPGLAGGLYNEQFF. V usage is TRBV11-1 and J usage is TRBJ2-1; TRBD2 aligns across 16 bases. The CDR3 has 18 residues. Looked up from germline, CDR1 is SGHAT and CDR2 is FQDESV (reference sequence). V lost 6 bases and J lost 4; bases outside the gene matches: 9.

This clonotype was seen ten or more times. The J gene is TRBJ1-1, the V gene TRBV29-1, with a weak D call TRBD1 (6 bases). The CDR3 is 10 amino acids. Germline CDR1 SQVTM, CDR2 ANQGSEA. Trimming left V 6 bases short and J 10 bases short, with 12 bases between. This chain's CDR3 is CSVEPTGAFF. In nucleotides, the CDR3 is TGCAGCGTCGAACCGACAGGAGCTTTCTTT.

This clonotype was counted between two and nine times. The rearrangement uses TRBV6-6 and TRBJ1-1; TRBD1 might be the D (5 bases). Germline assignment: CDR1 MNHNY and CDR2 SVGAGI (reference sequence). V lost 6 bases and J lost 5, with 13 bases in between. The CDR3 sequence is 13 residues long. CDR3 loop: CASRRQGWTEAFF. DNA for the CDR3: TGTGCCAGCAGACGCCAGGGATGGACTGAAGCTTTCTTT.

This clonotype showed up many times. CDR3 in DNA: TGTGCCAGCAGGGGGACAAACACCGGGGAGCTGTTTTTT. Protein product: CASRGTNTGELFF. The chain uses TRBV12-3 or TRBV12-4 and TRBJ2-2, with D perhaps TRBD1 (6 bases). This CDR3 comprises 13 residues. Trimming shortened V by 6 bases and J by 2 bases, and 7 bases separated the two germline ends.